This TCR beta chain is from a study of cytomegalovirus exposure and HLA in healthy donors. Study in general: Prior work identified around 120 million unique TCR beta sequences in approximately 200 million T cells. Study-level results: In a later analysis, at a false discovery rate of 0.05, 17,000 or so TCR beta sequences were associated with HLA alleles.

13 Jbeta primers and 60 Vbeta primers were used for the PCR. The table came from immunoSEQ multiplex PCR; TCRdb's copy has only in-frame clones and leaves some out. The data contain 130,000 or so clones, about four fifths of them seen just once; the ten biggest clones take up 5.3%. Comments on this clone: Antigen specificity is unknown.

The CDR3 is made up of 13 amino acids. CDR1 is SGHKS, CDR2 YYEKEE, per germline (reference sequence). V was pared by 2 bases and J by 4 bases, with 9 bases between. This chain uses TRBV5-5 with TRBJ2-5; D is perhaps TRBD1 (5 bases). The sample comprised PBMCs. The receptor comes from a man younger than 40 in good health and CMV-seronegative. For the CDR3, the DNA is TGTGCCAGCAGCTTCCAGGGCGGAGAGACCCAGTACTTC. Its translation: CASSFQGGETQYF.